These 15 T cell receptor beta chains came from one sample sequenced in a study of T-cell reconstitution after alpha-beta-depleted transplantation in children. This sample's TCRbeta library carried unique molecular identifier barcodes. TCRdb re-called the PCR reads with MiXCR, one entry per CDR3 protein. Counted here are under 450,000 distinct CDR3 sequences, more than 10% occurring once; the ten biggest clones make up approximately 4.2%. The sequenced sample was PBMCs, obtained from the stem cell graft. The receptors here all came from a human donor who donated a stem cell graft to a child with Fanconi anemia.

The rearrangement links TRBV7-8 to TRBJ2-7, with 9 bases fitting TRBD1. The ends lost 4 bases at V and 5 bases at J; junction bases unmatched: 12. From germline, CDR1 is SGHVS and CDR2 FQNEAQ. The CDR3 loop spans 16 amino acids. CDR3 sequence: CASSSTGQGPPNEQYV. The CDR3 DNA follows: TGTGCCAGCAGCTCTACAGGACAGGGGCCCCCTAACGAGCAGTACGTC.

This clonotype came up a few times. The rearrangement links TRBV4-2 to TRBJ2-7; 8 positions agree with TRBD1. The trim removed 6 bases at V and 3 bases at J, leaving 10 bases unmatched. This CDR3 comprises 15 residues. Germline loops: CDR1 LGHNA, CDR2 YNFKEQ. The CDR3 region has the DNA TGTGCCAGCAGTCTTGGGGGGACAGGTGGCTACGAGCAGTACTTC. It specifies CASSLGGTGGYEQYF.

This rearrangement joins TRBV2 to TRBJ1-5, with a weak D call TRBD1 (5 bases). V was shortened by 3 bases and J by 8 bases, with 11 bases between the two germline ends. From germline, CDR1 is SNHLY and CDR2 FYNNEI. This CDR3 spans 13 amino acids. The CDR3 nucleotides read TGTGCCAGCAGTGAGCAGGGCCCGGAGCCCCAGCATTTT. Its translation is CASSEQGPEPQHF.

This chain links TRBV4-3 with TRBJ1-3; a weak D match, TRBD1 (6 bases). Germline-derived CDR1 and CDR2 are LGHNA and YSLEER. Trimming cost V 3 bases and J 2 bases, with 14 bases left between them. The CDR3 totals 16 residues. The CDR3: CASSQGQSGTGNTIYF. The CDR3 DNA sequence: TGCGCCAGCAGCCAGGGACAATCGGGGACTGGAAACACCATATATTTT.

The rearrangement uses TRBV9 and TRBJ2-1, with 13 nucleotides matching TRBD2. There are 15 residues in the CDR3. After removal of 4 bases from V and 8 bases from J, the junction contained 6 bases not matched to a gene. Germline CDR1 reads SGDLS; CDR2 reads YYNGEE. CDR3 loop: CASSLGTSGDYEQFF. In DNA form, the CDR3 reads TGTGCCAGCAGCCTCGGGACTAGCGGGGACTATGAGCAGTTCTTC. Using reference TRBV9 and TRBJ2-1 for the parts outside the CDR3, the full variable domain is DSGVTQTPKHLITATGQRVTLRCSPRSGDLSVYWYQQSLDQGLQFLIQYYNGEERAKGNILERFSAQQFPDLHSELNLSSLELGDSALYFCASSLGTSGDYEQFFGPGTRLTVL.

At least ten counts were recorded for this clonotype. The chain carries TRBV24-1 and TRBJ2-5; D might be TRBD1 or TRBD2, each matching 5 bases. Germline V gene sequence: CDR1 KGHDR, CDR2 SFDVKD. The CDR3 length is 14 residues. Trimming cost V 3 bases and J 5 bases, with 12 bases left between them. The CDR3 is CATSDARGVETQYF. CDR3 nucleotides: TGTGCCACCAGTGATGCAAGGGGAGTGGAGACCCAGTACTTC.

This clonotype was observed at least ten times. The gene calls are TRBV7-8 and TRBJ2-2; maybe TRBD2 (5 bases). CDR3 length: 15 amino acids. The V end was cut by 4 bases, the J end by 4 bases, with 13 bases between. The germline V gene encodes CDR1 SGHVS and CDR2 FQNEAQ. The CDR3 bases are TGTGCCAGCAGCTGGGGAGTAGTTGGCACCGGGGAGCTGTTTTTT. Translation gives CASSWGVVGTGELFF.

This clonotype was counted only a few times. This chain links TRBV11-2 with TRBJ1-2; maybe TRBD1 (5 bases). CDR3 length: 14 amino acids. Deletions cut 7 bases from V and 0 bases from J, with 12 bases between. The V gene's germline CDR1 is SGHAT and CDR2 FQNNGV. DNA for the CDR3: TGTGCCAGCACTCCTCCAGGGACTAACTATGGCTACACCTTC. Its protein is CASTPPGTNYGYTF.

Comment on this clonotype: The germline gene is not matched at one end of the junction; a read error may be the cause. The chain is built from TRBV7-2 and TRBJ2-1, with D tentatively TRBD1 or TRBD2 (5 bases each). Germline V lookup: CDR1 SGHTA, CDR2 FQGNSA. The CDR3 sequence is 13 residues long. The CDR3 is CASSLRGRAWAVF. The CDR3 bases are TGTGCCAGCAGCTTACGGGGCAGGGCCTGGGCTGTCTTC.

This clonotype was detected ten times or more. This rearrangement joins TRBV6-5 to TRBJ1-1, with no clear D. CDR3 length: 14 amino acids. V lost 3 bases to trimming and J lost 0 bases, with 8 bases between them. The germline V gene has CDR1 MNHEY and CDR2 SVGAGI. The CDR3 bases are TGTGCCAGCAGTTATGGAAGCATGAACACTGAAGCTTTCTTT. It is translated as CASSYGSMNTEAFF.

The chain joins TRBV19 to TRBJ1-1; TRBD1 might be the D (6 bases). V dropped 7 bases and J dropped 0 bases, with 15 bases sitting between them. The CDR3 is 15 amino acids. CDR1 is LNHDA and CDR2 is SQIVND in the germline V gene (reference sequence). DNA of the CDR3: TGTGCCAGTACTACCAACAGGGATTTGAACACTGAAGCTTTCTTT. It specifies CASTTNRDLNTEAFF. Full variable domain (outside the CDR3, taken from reference TRBV19 and TRBJ1-1): DGGITQSPKYLFRKEGQNVTLSCEQNLNHDAMYWYRQDPGQGLRLIYYSQIVNDFQKGDIAEGYSVSREKKESFPLTVTSAQKNPTAFYLCASTTNRDLNTEAFFGQGTRLTVV.

This clonotype was found a few times. The J gene is TRBJ1-5, the V gene TRBV20-1, with D maybe TRBD1 (5 bases). The CDR3 covers 15 residues. V was cut by 3 bases and J by 12 bases, with 24 bases left in between. CDR1 is DFQATT and CDR2 is SNEGSKA in the germline V gene (reference sequence). The CDR3 DNA reads TGCAGTGCTAGGCCCAGGGTCCGAACCGATTTGTTCCAGCATTTT. The encoded protein is CSARPRVRTDLFQHF.

This clonotype has a handful of counts. The chain carries TRBV11-2 and TRBJ2-7; D remains ambiguous. The CDR3 loop spans 13 amino acids. V lost 1 base and J lost 4, with 8 bases in between. Per germline, CDR1 SGHAT and CDR2 FQNNGV. CDR3 sequence reads: CASSLGTVYEQYV. The CDR3 bases are TGTGCCAGCAGCTTAGGTACAGTATACGAGCAGTACGTC.

The V call is TRBV2, the J call TRBJ1-1; no clear D. Germline V gene lookup returns CDR1 SNHLY and CDR2 FYNNEI. CDR3 length equals 14 residues. Between the trimmed V and J ends, which lost 2 bases and 3 bases, there was a span of 10 bases. The CDR3 nucleotides read TGTGCCAGCAGTGAAACATCGTACTACACTGAAGCTTTCTTT. As protein: CASSETSYYTEAFF.

This clonotype was counted between two and nine times. The CDR3 nucleotides are TGTGCCAGCAGAACAGGGGTGGGGACAGCTTTCTTT. Translating gives CASRTGVGTAFF. The chain combines TRBV6-5 with TRBJ1-1, with 7 nucleotides matching TRBD1. Trimming at V came to 6 bases and at J to 10 bases, leaving 8 bases not matched to a gene. CDR3 length equals 12 residues. Germline V gene sequence: CDR1 MNHEY, CDR2 SVGAGI.